Listed below are T cell receptor beta chains from one sample, sequenced in a study of response to subunit inactivated influenza vaccine. TCRdb called the RT-PCR reads again in MiXCR, with one record for every CDR3 protein. The sample lists 650,000 to 800,000 distinct CDR3 sequences; 15% to 20% were seen once. The material sequenced was PBMCs from blood, taken roughly 5 days after vaccination. Receptor source: a man aged 50-59 years who received an inactivated influenza vaccine. The CDR3 runs from the conserved cysteine through the conserved F or W. The D gene is left open where the match is weak. Clone size appears in some rows only: once, few, many, or a class for an expanded clone.

CDR3 protein | CDR3 DNA | J gene | V gene | CDR3 length | D gene | clone size
CASSSGVSAPFSYNEQFF | TGTGCCAGCAGTTCGGGGGTAAGCGCACCGTTTTCCTACAATGAGCAGTTCTTC | TRBJ2-1 | TRBV6-2/TRBV6-3 | 18 | . | .
CATSSYDRYNQPQHF | TGTGCCACCAGCAGCTATGACCGATACAATCAGCCCCAGCATTTT | TRBJ1-5 | TRBV15 | 15 | . | few
CASSSAVGGRTEAFF | TGTGCCAGCAGCTCGGCAGTGGGGGGAAGGACTGAAGCTTTCTTT | TRBJ1-1 | TRBV7-9 | 15 | . | .
CASSTGDNQPQHF | TGTGCCAGCAGTACCGGGGACAATCAGCCCCAGCATTTT | TRBJ1-5 | TRBV6-1 | 13 | . | few
CASRLGGRRDSPLHF | TGTGCCAGCAGACTAGGGGGTAGGCGGGACTCACCCCTCCACTTT | TRBJ1-6 | TRBV7-2 | 15 | . | few
CASSPRDRGVVGELFF | TGTGCCAGCAGCCCCCGGGACAGGGGGGTAGTCGGGGAGCTGTTTTTT | TRBJ2-2 | TRBV12-3/TRBV12-4 | 16 | TRBD1 | few
CASSYSTGRETQYF | TGTGCCAGCAGTTACTCGACGGGGCGAGAGACCCAGTACTTC | TRBJ2-5 | TRBV6-5 | 14 | . | many
CSARGLARLEQYF | TGCAGTGCTAGAGGTCTAGCAAGGCTCGAGCAGTACTTC | TRBJ2-7 | TRBV20-1 | 13 | . | few
CASSFRTGMLRGGYNEQFF | TGTGCCAGCAGCTTTAGGACAGGGATGCTGCGGGGGGGATACAATGAGCAGTTCTTC | TRBJ2-1 | TRBV11-2 | 19 | . | .
CASSLGANSYGYTF | TGTGCCAGCAGTTTAGGGGCAAATAGTTATGGCTACACCTTC | TRBJ1-2 | TRBV12-3/TRBV12-4 | 14 | . | few
CASSLGGPINEQFF | TGTGCTAGCAGCTTAGGAGGTCCGATCAATGAGCAGTTCTTC | TRBJ2-1 | TRBV7-7 | 14 | . | few
CASSSLQGTGLSGANVLTF | TGTGCCAGCAGCTCACTCCAGGGGACAGGGCTCTCTGGGGCCAACGTCCTGACTTTC | TRBJ2-6 | TRBV5-4 | 19 | TRBD1 | .
CTSSFAPTSGGQGDTQYF | TGCACCAGCAGCTTTGCGCCTACTAGCGGGGGCCAAGGAGATACGCAGTATTTT | TRBJ2-3 | TRBV5-1 | 18 | TRBD2 | .
CASSEIRPSKKGSYEQYF | TGTGCCAGCAGCGAGATTAGGCCGTCCAAAAAGGGCTCCTACGAGCAGTACTTC | TRBJ2-7 | TRBV11-1 | 18 | . | few
CASRSGSGTDTQYF | TGTGCCAGCAGAAGCGGGAGCGGCACAGATACGCAGTATTTT | TRBJ2-3 | TRBV28 | 14 | TRBD2 | .
CASVPPTGANTEAFF | TGTGCCAGCGTTCCACCGACAGGGGCGAACACTGAAGCTTTCTTT | TRBJ1-1 | TRBV12-3/TRBV12-4 | 15 | TRBD1 | .
CASREALAAYNEQFF | TGTGCCAGCAGGGAAGCACTAGCGGCGTACAATGAGCAGTTCTTC | TRBJ2-1 | TRBV7-2 | 15 | TRBD2 | .
CAISDVRLNTEAFF | TGTGCCATCAGTGATGTCAGACTGAACACTGAAGCTTTCTTT | TRBJ1-1 | TRBV10-3 | 14 | . | few
CASSKMTGGYYGYTF | TGTGCCAGCAGCAAAATGACAGGGGGCTACTATGGCTACACCTTC | TRBJ1-2 | TRBV5-6 | 15 | TRBD1 | few
CASSLVIASHEQYF | TGCGCCAGCAGCTTGGTAATAGCGTCCCACGAGCAGTACTTC | TRBJ2-7 | TRBV5-1 | 14 | . | .
CAIRDLSYEQYF | TGTGCCATACGAGACTTATCCTACGAGCAGTACTTC | TRBJ2-7 | TRBV10-3 | 12 | . | many
CAISEFGPGVREQYF | TGTGCCATCAGTGAGTTCGGTCCGGGGGTGCGCGAGCAGTACTTC | TRBJ2-7 | TRBV10-3 | 15 | . | few
CSGVQGNTEAFF | TGCAGTGGGGTACAGGGGAACACTGAAGCTTTCTTT | TRBJ1-1 | TRBV20-1 | 12 | . | few
CASSLALGTSGFHPPGSSYNEQFF | TGTGCCAGCAGCTTAGCCCTTGGGACTAGCGGGTTCCATCCGCCGGGGTCCTCCTACAATGAGCAGTTCTTC | TRBJ2-1 | TRBV7-4 | 24 | TRBD2 | .
CASRSNYEQYF | TGTGCCAGCAGGTCCAACTACGAGCAGTACTTC | TRBJ2-7 | TRBV6-5 | 11 | . | few
CASSVLLRGETQYF | TGTGCCAGCAGTGTATTACTCAGGGGAGAGACCCAGTACTTC | TRBJ2-5 | TRBV6-1 | 14 | . | .
CASSGQARTVGTIYF | TGTGCCAGCAGTGGACAGGCCCGAACTGTTGGGACCATATATTTT | TRBJ1-3 | TRBV28 | 15 | TRBD1 | .
CASRRAGRYSYEQYF | TGTGCCAGCAGGCGAGCCGGGAGATACTCCTACGAGCAGTACTTC | TRBJ2-7 | TRBV7-2 | 15 | . | .
CASSENQKGQGYEKLFF | TGCGCCAGCAGTGAGAACCAAAAGGGACAGGGATATGAAAAACTGTTTTTT | TRBJ1-4 | TRBV10-1 | 17 | TRBD1 | few
CASSILGANYGYTF | TGTGCCAGCAGCATCTTGGGGGCTAACTATGGCTACACCTTC | TRBJ1-2 | TRBV5-4 | 14 | . | few
CASSSGTASLETQYF | TGCGCCAGCAGCTCAGGGACGGCCTCTCTGGAGACCCAGTACTTC | TRBJ2-5 | TRBV5-1 | 15 | . | few
CASSYGTGVGQPQHF | TGTGCCAGCAGTTACGGGACAGGGGTCGGCCAGCCCCAGCATTTT | TRBJ1-5 | TRBV6-2/TRBV6-3 | 15 | TRBD1 | many
CSVGLGGWYNEQFF | TGCAGCGTCGGACTAGGCGGGTGGTACAATGAGCAGTTCTTC | TRBJ2-1 | TRBV29-1 | 14 | TRBD2 | .
CASSPPGQGLNTIYF | TGTGCCAGCTCACCACCGGGACAGGGGTTGAACACCATATATTTT | TRBJ1-3 | TRBV18 | 15 | TRBD1 | once
CASSSTGGWNSPLHF | TGTGCCAGCAGTTCGACAGGAGGTTGGAATTCACCCCTCCACTTT | TRBJ1-6 | TRBV12-3/TRBV12-4 | 15 | . | many
CSARDTSGGAEQYF | TGCAGTGCTAGAGATACTAGCGGGGGGGCCGAGCAGTACTTC | TRBJ2-7 | TRBV20-1 | 14 | TRBD2 | .
CASSLSVWETQYF | TGTGCCAGCAGTTTGAGTGTTTGGGAGACCCAGTACTTC | TRBJ2-5 | TRBV12-3/TRBV12-4 | 13 | . | few
CASSGGVGADYGYTF | TGTGCCAGCAGTGGGGGGGTGGGAGCGGACTATGGCTACACCTTC | TRBJ1-2 | TRBV12-3/TRBV12-4 | 15 | . | many
CSARAASSLKYNEQFF | TGCAGTGCTAGAGCGGCCAGCTCCTTGAAATACAATGAGCAGTTCTTC | TRBJ2-1 | TRBV20-1 | 16 | . | few
CASSRAVEAPNSPLHF | TGTGCCAGCAGCAGAGCGGTGGAGGCTCCCAATTCACCCCTCCACTTT | TRBJ1-6 | TRBV5-6 | 16 | . | few